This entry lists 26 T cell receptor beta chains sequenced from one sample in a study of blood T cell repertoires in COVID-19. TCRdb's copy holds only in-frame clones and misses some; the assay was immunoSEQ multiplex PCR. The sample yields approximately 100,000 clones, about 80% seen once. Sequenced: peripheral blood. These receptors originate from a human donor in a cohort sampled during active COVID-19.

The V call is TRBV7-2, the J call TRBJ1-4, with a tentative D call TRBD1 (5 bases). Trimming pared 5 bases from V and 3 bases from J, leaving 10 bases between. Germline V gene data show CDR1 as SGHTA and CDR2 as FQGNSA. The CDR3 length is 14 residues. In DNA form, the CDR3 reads TGTGCCAGCAGCCCGGGGGGATCTAATGAAAAACTGTTTTTT. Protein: CASSPGGSNEKLFF.

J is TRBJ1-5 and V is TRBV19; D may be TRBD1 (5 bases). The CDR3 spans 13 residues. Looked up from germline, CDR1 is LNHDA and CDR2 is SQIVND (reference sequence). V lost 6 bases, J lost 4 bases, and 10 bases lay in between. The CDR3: CASSPGVNQPQHF. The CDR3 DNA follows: TGTGCCAGTAGCCCGGGGGTAAATCAGCCCCAGCATTTT.

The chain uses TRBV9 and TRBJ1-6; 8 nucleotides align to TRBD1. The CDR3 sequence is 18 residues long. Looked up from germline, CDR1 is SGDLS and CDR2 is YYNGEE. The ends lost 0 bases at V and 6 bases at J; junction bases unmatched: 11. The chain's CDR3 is CASSVGPGGAVSNSPLHF. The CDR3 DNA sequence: TGTGCCAGCAGCGTAGGTCCAGGGGGCGCAGTTAGTAATTCACCCCTCCACTTT.

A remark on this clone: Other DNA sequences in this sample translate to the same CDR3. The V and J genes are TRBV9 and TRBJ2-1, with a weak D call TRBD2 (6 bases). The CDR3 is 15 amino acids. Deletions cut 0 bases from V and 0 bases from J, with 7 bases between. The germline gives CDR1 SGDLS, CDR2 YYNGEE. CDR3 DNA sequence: TGTGCCAGCAGCGTAGACGGGGGCTCCTACAATGAGCAGTTCTTC. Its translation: CASSVDGGSYNEQFF.

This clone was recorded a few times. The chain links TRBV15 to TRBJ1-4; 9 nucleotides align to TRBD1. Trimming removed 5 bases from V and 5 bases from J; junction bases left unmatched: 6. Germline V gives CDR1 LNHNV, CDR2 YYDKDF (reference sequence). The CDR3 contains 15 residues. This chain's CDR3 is CATSYDGTGNEKLFF. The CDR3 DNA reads TGTGCCACCAGCTACGACGGGACAGGGAATGAAAAACTGTTTTTT.

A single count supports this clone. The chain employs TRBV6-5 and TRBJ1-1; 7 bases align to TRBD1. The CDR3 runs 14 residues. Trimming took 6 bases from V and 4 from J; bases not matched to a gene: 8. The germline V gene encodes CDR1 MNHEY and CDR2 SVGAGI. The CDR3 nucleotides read TGTGCCAGCAGCGCGACAGGGAAGACCACTGAAGCTTTCTTT. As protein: CASSATGKTTEAFF.

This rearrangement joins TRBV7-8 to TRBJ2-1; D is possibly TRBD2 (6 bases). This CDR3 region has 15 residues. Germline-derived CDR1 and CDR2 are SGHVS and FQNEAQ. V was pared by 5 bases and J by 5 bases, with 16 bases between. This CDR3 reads CASSTSPHANNEQFF. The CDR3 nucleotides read TGTGCCAGCAGCACTAGCCCGCACGCGAACAATGAGCAGTTCTTC. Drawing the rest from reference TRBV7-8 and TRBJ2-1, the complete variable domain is GAGVSQSPRYKVAKRGQDVALRCDPISGHVSLFWYQQALGQGPEFLTYFQNEAQLDKSGLPSDRFFAERPEGSVSTLKIQRTQQEDSAVYLCASSTSPHANNEQFFGPGTRLTVL.

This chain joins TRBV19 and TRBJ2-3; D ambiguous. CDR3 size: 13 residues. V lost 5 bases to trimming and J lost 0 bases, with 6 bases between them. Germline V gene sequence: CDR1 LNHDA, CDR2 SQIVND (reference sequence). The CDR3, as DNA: TGTGCCAGTAGTTCTCAGAGCACAGATACGCAGTATTTT. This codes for CASSSQSTDTQYF.

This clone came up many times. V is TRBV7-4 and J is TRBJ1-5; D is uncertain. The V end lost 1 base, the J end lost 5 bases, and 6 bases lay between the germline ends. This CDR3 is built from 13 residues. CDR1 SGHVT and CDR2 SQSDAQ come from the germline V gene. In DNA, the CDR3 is TGTGCCAGCAGCTTAGACAGCTATCAGCCCCAGCATTTT. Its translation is CASSLDSYQPQHF. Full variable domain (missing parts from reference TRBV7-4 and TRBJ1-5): GAGVSQSPRYKVAKRGRDVALRCDSISGHVTLYWYRQTLGQGSEVLTYSQSDAQRDKSGRPSGRFSAERPERSVSTLKIQRTEQGDSAVYLCASSLDSYQPQHFGDGTRLSIL.

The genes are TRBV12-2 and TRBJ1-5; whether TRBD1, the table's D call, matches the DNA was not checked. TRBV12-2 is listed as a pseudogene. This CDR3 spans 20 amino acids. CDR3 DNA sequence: TGTGCAAGTCGCTTAGTAAGTAAGGCGTTTGGGCCTTATAGCAATCAGCCCCAGCATTTT. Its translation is CASRLVSKAFGPYSNQPQHF.

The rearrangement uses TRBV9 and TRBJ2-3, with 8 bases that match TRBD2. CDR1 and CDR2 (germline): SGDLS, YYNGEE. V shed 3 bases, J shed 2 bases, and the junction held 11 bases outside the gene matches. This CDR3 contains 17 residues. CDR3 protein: CASSDGQSGGLTDTQYF. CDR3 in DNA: TGTGCCAGCAGCGATGGCCAGAGCGGGGGCCTCACAGATACGCAGTATTTT.

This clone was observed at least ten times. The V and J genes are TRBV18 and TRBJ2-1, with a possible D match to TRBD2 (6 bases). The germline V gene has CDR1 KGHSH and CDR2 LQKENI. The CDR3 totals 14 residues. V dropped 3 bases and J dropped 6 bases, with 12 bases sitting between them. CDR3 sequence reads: CASSPPGTLNEQFF. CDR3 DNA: TGTGCCAGCTCACCCCCCGGGACTCTCAATGAGCAGTTCTTC.

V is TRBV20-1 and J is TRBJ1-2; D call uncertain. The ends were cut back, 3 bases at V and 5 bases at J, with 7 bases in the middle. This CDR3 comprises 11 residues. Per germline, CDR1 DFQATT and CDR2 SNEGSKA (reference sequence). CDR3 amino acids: CSASSIYGYTF. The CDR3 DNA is TGCAGTGCTAGTTCCATTTATGGCTACACCTTC.

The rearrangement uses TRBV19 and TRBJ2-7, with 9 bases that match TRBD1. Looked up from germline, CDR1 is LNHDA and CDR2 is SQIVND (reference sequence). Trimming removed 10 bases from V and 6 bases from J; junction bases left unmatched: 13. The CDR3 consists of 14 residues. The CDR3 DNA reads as TGTGCCACCTCCCCCGGGAACAGGGGGCGCGAGCAGTACTTC. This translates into CATSPGNRGREQYF.

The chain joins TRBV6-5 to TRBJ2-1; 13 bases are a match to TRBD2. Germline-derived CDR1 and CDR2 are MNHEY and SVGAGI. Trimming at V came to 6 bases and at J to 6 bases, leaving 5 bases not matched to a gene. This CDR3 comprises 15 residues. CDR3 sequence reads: CASRLAGGPGNEQFF. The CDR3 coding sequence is TGTGCCAGCAGACTAGCGGGGGGGCCAGGCAATGAGCAGTTCTTC.

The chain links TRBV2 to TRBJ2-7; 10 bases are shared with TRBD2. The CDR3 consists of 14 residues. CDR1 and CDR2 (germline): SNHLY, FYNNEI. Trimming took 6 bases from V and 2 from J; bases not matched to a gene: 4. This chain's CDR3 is CASSGTSATYEQYF. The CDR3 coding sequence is TGTGCCAGCAGCGGGACTAGCGCTACCTACGAGCAGTACTTC.

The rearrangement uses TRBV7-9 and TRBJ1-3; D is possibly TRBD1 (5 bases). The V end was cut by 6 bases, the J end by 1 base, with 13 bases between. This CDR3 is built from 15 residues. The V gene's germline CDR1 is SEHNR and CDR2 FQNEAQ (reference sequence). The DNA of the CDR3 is TGTGCCAGCAGTCCTGACAGTCAATCTGGAAACACCATATATTTT. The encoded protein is CASSPDSQSGNTIYF.

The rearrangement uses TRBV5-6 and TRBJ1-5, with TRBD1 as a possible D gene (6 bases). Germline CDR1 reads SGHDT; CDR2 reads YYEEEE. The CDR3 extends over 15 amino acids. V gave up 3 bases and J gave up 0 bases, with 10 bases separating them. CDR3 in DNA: TGTGCCAGCAGCTCGGGACACCATAGCAATCAGCCCCAGCATTTT. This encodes CASSSGHHSNQPQHF.

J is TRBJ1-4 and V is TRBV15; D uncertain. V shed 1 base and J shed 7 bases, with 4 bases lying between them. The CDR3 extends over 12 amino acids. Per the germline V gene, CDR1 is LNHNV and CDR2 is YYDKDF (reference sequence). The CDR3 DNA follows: TGTGCCACCAGCAGAGTCAGTGAAAAACTGTTTTTT. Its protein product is CATSRVSEKLFF.

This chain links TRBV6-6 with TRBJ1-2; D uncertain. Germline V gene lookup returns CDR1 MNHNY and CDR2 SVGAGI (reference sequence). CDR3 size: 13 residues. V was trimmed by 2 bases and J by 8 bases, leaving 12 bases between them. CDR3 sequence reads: CASSYPSSGGYTF. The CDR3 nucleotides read TGTGCCAGCAGTTACCCGTCTAGCGGCGGCTACACCTTC.

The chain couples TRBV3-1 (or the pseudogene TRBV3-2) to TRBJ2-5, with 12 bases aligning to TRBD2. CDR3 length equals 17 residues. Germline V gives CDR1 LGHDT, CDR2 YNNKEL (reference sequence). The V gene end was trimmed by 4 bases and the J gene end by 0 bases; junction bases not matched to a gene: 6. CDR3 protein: CASSPGRLAGDQETQYF. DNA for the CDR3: TGTGCCAGCAGCCCAGGAAGACTAGCGGGGGACCAAGAGACCCAGTACTTC.

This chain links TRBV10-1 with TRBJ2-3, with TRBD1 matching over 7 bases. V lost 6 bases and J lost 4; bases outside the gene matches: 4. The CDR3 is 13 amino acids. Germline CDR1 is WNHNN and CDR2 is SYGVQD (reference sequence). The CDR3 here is CASSPGGADTQYF. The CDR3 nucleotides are TGCGCCAGCAGCCCAGGGGGTGCAGATACGCAGTATTTT.

The CDR3 nucleotides read TGTGCCAGCAGCGTACGGGGGGCGCTAACAGATACGCAGTATTTT. Translating it yields CASSVRGALTDTQYF. The chain has TRBV9 and TRBJ2-3; tentative D call: TRBD2 (7 bases). Trimming left V 1 base short and J 3 bases short, with 12 bases between. The germline CDR1 and CDR2 sequences are SGDLS and YYNGEE. There are 15 residues in the CDR3.

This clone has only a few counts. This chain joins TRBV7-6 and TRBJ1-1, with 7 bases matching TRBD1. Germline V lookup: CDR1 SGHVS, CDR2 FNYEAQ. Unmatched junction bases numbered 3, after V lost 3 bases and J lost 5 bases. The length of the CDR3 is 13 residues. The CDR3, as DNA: TGTGCCAGCAGCTTGAGGGGGCGAACTGAAGCTTTCTTT. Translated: CASSLRGRTEAFF.

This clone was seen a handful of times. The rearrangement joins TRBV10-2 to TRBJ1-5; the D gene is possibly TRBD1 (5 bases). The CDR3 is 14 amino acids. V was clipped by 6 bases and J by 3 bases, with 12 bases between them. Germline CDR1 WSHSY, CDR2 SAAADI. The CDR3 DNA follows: TGCGCCAGCAGGGGGGGGACTTTCAATCAGCCCCAGCATTTT. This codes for CASRGGTFNQPQHF.

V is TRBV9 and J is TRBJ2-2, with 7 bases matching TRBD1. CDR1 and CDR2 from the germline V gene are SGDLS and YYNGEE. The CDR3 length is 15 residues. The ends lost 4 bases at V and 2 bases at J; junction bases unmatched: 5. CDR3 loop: CASSLGQLNTGELFF. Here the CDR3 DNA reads TGTGCCAGCAGCCTGGGACAGCTCAACACCGGGGAGCTGTTTTTT.